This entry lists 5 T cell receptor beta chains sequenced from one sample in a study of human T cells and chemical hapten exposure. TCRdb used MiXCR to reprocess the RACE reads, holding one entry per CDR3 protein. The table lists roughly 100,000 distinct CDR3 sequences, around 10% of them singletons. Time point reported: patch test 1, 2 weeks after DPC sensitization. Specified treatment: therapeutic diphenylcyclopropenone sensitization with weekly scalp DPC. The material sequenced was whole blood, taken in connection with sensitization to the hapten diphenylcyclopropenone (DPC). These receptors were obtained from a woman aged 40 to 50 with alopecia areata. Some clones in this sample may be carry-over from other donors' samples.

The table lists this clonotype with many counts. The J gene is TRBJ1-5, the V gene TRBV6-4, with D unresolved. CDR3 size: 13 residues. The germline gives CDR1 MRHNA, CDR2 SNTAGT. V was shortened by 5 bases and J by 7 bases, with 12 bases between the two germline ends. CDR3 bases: TGTGCCAGCAGTCCGAATCGGGGACAGCCCCAGCATTTT. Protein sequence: CASSPNRGQPQHF.

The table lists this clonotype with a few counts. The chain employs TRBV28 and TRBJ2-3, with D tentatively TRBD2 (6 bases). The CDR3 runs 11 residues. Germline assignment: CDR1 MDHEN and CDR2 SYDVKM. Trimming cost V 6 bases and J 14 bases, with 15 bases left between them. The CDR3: CASREGPSLYF. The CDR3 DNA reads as TGTGCCAGCAGGGAGGGACCGTCGTTGTATTTT.

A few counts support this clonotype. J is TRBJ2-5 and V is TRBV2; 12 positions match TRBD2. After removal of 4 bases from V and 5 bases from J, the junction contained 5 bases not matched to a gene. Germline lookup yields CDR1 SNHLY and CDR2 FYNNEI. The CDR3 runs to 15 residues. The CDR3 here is CASSVPTSGSETQYF. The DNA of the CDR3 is TGTGCCAGCAGTGTACCGACTAGCGGGAGTGAGACCCAGTACTTC. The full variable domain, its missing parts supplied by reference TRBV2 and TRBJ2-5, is EPEVTQTPSHQVTQMGQEVILRCVPISNHLYFYWYRQILGQKVEFLVSFYNNEISEKSEIFDDQFSVERPDGSNFTLKIRSTKLEDSAMYFCASSVPTSGSETQYFGPGTRLLVL.

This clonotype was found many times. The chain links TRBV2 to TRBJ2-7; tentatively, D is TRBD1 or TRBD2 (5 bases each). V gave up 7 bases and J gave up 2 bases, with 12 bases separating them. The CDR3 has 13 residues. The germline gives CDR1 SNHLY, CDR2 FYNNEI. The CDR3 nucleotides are TGTGCCAGCAAAAGACAGACTACCTACGAGCAGTACTTC. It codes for CASKRQTTYEQYF.

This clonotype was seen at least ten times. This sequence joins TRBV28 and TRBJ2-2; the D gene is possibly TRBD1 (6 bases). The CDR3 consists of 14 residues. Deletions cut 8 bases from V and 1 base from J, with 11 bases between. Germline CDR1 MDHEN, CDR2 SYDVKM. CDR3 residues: CASRGQMNTGELFF. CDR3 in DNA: TGTGCCAGCCGCGGACAGATGAACACCGGGGAGCTGTTTTTT.